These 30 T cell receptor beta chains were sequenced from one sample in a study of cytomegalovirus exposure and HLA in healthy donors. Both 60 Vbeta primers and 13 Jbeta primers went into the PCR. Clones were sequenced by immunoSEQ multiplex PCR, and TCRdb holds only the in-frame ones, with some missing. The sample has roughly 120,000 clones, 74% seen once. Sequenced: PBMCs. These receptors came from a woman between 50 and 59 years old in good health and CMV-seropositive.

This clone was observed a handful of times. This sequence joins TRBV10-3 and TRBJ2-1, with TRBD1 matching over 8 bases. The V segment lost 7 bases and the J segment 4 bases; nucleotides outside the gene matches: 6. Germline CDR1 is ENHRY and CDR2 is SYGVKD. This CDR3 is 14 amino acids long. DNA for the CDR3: TGTGCCATCACCCCCGGACAGGGATACAATGAGCAGTTCTTC. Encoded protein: CAITPGQGYNEQFF.

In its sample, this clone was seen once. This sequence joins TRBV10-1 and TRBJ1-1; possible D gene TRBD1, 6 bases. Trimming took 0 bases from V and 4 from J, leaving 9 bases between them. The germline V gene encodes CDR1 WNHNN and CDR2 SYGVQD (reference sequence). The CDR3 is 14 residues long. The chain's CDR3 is CASSESRTVTEAFF. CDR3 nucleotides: TGCGCCAGCAGTGAGTCTAGGACAGTCACTGAAGCTTTCTTT.

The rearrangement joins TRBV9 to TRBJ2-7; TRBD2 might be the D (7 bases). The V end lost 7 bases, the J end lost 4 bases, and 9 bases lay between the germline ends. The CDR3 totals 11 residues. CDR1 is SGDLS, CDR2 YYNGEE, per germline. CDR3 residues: CASGRGYEQYF. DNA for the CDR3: TGTGCCAGCGGGAGGGGGTACGAGCAGTACTTC. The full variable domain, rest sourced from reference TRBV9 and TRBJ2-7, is DSGVTQTPKHLITATGQRVTLRCSPRSGDLSVYWYQQSLDQGLQFLIQYYNGEERAKGNILERFSAQQFPDLHSELNLSSLELGDSALYFCASGRGYEQYFGPGTRLTVT.

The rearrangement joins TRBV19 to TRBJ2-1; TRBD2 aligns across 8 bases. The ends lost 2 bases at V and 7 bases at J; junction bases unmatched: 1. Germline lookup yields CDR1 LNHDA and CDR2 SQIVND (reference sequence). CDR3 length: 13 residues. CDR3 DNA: TGTGCCAGTAGTATAAGACTAGCGAATGAGCAGTTCTTC. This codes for CASSIRLANEQFF.

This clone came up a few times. The CDR3 loop reads CASTSGSGYNEQFF. Here the CDR3 DNA reads TGCGCCAGCACTAGCGGGAGCGGCTACAATGAGCAGTTCTTC. The chain employs TRBV5-1 and TRBJ2-1; 10 bases align to TRBD2. The germline CDR1 and CDR2 sequences are SGHRS and YFSETQ. The CDR3 loop spans 14 amino acids. The V segment lost 6 bases and the J segment 3 bases; nucleotides outside the gene matches: 3.

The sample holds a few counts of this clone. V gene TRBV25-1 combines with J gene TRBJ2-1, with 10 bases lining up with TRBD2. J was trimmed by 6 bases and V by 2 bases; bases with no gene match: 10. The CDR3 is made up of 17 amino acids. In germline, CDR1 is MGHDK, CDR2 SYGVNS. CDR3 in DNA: TGTGCCAGCAGTGAAGAAAGCGGGAGGGCCAGGCGCAATGAGCAGTTCTTC. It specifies CASSEESGRARRNEQFF.

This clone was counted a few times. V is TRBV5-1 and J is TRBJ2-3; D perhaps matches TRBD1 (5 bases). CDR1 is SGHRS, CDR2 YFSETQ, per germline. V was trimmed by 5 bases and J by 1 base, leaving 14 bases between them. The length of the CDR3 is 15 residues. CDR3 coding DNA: TGCGCCAGCAGGATGATTCAGGGTGGCACAGATACGCAGTATTTT. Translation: CASRMIQGGTDTQYF.

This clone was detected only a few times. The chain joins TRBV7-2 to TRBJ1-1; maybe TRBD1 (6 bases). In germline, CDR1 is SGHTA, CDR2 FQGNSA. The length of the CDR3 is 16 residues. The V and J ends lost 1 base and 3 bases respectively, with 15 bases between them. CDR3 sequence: CASSLGSGQSDTEAFF. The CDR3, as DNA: TGTGCCAGCAGCTTAGGGAGTGGACAGTCAGACACTGAAGCTTTCTTT.

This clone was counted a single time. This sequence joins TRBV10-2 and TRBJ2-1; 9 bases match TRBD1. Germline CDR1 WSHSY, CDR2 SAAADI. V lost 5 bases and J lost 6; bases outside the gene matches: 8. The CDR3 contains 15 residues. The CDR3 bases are TGCGCCAGCAGTAAAGGACAGGGGCCCGGCAATGAGCAGTTCTTC. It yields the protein CASSKGQGPGNEQFF.

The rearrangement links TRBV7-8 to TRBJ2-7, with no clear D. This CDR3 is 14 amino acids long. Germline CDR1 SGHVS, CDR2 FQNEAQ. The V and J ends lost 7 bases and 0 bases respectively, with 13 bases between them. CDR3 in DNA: TGTGCCAGCACCCGCGGTGGCTCCTCCTACGAGCAGTACTTC. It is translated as CASTRGGSSYEQYF.

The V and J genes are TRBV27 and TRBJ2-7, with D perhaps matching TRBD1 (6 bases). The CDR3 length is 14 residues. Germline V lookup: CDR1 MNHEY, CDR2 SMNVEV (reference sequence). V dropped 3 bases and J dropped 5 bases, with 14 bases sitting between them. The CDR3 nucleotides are TGTGCCAGCAGTTTGGAACAGGGAAAGGACGAGCAGTACTTC. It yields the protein CASSLEQGKDEQYF.

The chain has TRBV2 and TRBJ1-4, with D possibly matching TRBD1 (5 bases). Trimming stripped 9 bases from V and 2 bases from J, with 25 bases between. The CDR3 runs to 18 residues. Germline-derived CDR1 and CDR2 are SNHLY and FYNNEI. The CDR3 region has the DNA TGTGCCAGTTACCGGGACCGGGGGTGGTCTGCGACTAATGAAAAACTGTTTTTT. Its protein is CASYRDRGWSATNEKLFF. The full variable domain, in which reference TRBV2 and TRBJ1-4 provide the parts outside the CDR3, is EPEVTQTPSHQVTQMGQEVILRCVPISNHLYFYWYRQILGQKVEFLVSFYNNEISEKSEIFDDQFSVERPDGSNFTLKIRSTKLEDSAMYFCASYRDRGWSATNEKLFFGSGTQLSVL.

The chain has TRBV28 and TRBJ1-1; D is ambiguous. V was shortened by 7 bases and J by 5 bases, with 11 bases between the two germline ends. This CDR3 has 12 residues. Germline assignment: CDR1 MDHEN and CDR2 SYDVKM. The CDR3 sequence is CASTQAGTEAFF. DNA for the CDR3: TGTGCCAGCACCCAGGCGGGGACTGAAGCTTTCTTT.

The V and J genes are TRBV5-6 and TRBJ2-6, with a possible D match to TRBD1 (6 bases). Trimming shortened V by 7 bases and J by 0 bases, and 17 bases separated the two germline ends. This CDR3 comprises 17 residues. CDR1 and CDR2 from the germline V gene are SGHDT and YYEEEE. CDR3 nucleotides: TGTGCCAGCTCCCGGAAGGGACAAATCTCTGGGGCCAACGTCCTGACTTTC. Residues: CASSRKGQISGANVLTF.

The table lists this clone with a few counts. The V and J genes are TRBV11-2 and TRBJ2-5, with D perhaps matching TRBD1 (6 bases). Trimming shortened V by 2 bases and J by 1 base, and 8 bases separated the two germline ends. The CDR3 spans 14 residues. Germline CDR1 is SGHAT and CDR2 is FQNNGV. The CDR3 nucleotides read TGTGCCAGCAGCTTAAGACAGGCCCAAGAGACCCAGTACTTC. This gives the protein CASSLRQAQETQYF.

The CDR3 region has the DNA TGTGCCAGCAGCCAGGCCGGGACTAGCGGGAGTATCCACGAGCAGTACTTC. This codes for CASSQAGTSGSIHEQYF. The chain is built from TRBV4-2 and TRBJ2-7, with 14 bases that match TRBD2. The CDR3 covers 17 residues. The trim removed 3 bases at V and 5 bases at J, leaving 9 bases unmatched. Looked up from germline, CDR1 is LGHNA and CDR2 is YNFKEQ.

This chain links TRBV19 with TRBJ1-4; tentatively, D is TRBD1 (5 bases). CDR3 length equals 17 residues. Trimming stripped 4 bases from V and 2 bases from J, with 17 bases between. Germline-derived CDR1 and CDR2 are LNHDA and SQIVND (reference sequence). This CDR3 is CASSTQQDSLTNEKLFF. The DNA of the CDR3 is TGTGCCAGTAGTACCCAACAGGATTCGTTGACTAATGAAAAACTGTTTTTT.

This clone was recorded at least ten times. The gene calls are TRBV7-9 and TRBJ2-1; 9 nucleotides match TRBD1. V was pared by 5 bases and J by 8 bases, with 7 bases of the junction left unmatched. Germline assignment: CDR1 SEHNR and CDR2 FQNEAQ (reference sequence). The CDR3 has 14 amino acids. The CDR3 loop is CASSLAGTGYEQFF. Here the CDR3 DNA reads TGTGCCAGCAGCCTCGCCGGGACAGGGTATGAGCAGTTCTTC. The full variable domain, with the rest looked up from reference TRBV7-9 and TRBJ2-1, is DTGVSQNPRHKITKRGQNVTFRCDPISEHNRLYWYRQTLGQGPEFLTYFQNEAQLEKSRLLSDRFSAERPKGSFSTLEIQRTEQGDSAMYLCASSLAGTGYEQFFGPGTRLTVL.

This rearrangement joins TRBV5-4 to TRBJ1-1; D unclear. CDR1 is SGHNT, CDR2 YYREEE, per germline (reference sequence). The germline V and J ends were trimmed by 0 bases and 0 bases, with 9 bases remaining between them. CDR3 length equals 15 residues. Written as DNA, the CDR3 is TGTGCCAGCAGCTTGGGGCAGATCATGAACACTGAAGCTTTCTTT. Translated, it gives CASSLGQIMNTEAFF.

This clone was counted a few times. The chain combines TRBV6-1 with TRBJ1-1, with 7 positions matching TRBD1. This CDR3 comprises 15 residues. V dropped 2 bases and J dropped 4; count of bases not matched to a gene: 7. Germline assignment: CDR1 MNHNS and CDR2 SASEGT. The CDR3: CASSEFSQGGTEAFF. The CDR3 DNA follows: TGTGCCAGCAGTGAATTCTCCCAGGGGGGCACTGAAGCTTTCTTT.

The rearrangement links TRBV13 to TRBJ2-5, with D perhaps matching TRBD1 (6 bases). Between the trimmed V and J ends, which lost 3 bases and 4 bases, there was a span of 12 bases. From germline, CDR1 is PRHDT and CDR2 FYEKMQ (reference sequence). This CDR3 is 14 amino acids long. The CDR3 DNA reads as TGTGCCAGCAGCTTTGGACAGCTAACAGAGACCCAGTACTTC. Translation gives CASSFGQLTETQYF.

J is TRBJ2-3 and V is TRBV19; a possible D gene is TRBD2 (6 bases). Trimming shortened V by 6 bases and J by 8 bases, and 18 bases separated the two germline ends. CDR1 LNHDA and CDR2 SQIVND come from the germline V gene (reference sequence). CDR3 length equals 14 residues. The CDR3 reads CASRPGLHLGTQYF. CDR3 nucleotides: TGTGCCAGTAGACCGGGACTCCATTTGGGTACGCAGTATTTT.

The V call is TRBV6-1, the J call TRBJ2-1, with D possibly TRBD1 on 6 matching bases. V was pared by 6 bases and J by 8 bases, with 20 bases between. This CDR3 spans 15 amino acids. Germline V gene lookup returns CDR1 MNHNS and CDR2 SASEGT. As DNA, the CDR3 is TGTGCCAGCAGGATACAGGGTATTATAGGTGATGAGCAGTTCTTC. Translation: CASRIQGIIGDEQFF.

Written as DNA, the CDR3 is TGTGCCAGCAGCCAAAAGATCGGAGGAGGGGAGACCCAGTACTTC. This codes for CASSQKIGGGETQYF. The rearrangement uses TRBV14 and TRBJ2-5, with a tentative D call TRBD2 (6 bases). Germline CDR1 is SGHDN and CDR2 is FVKESK. The CDR3 runs to 15 residues. V was shortened by 2 bases and J by 5 bases, with 15 bases between the two germline ends. The full variable domain, completed using reference TRBV14 and TRBJ2-5, is EAGVTQFPSHSVIEKGQTVTLRCDPISGHDNLYWYRRVMGKEIKFLLHFVKESKQDESGMPNNRFLAERTGGTYSTLKVQPAELEDSGVYFCASSQKIGGGETQYFGPGTRLLVL.

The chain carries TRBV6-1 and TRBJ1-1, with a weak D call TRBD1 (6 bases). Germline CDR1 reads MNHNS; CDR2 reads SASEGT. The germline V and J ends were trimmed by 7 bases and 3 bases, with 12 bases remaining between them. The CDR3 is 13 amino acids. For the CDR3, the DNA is TGTGCCAGCAATAGGGAGGGGGACACTGAAGCTTTCTTT. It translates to CASNREGDTEAFF.

The CDR3 is CASSEARGRANEKLFF. DNA of the CDR3: TGTGCCAGCAGTGAAGCGCGGGGAAGGGCGAATGAAAAACTGTTTTTT. V and J are TRBV6-1 and TRBJ1-4; D is ambiguous. The CDR3 spans 16 residues. Trimming cost V 0 bases and J 5 bases, with 13 bases left between them. The germline V gene encodes CDR1 MNHNS and CDR2 SASEGT.

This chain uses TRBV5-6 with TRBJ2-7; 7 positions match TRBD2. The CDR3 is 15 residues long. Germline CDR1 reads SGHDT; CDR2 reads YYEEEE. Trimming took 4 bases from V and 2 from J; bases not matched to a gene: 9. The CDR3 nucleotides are TGTGCCAGCAGCAAAGGACCCGGGGGGACCTACGAGCAGTACTTC. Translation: CASSKGPGGTYEQYF.

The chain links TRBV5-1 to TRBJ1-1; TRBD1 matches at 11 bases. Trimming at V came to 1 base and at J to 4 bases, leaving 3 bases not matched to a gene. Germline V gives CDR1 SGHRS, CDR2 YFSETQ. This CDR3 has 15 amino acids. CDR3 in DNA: TGCGCCAGCAGCTTGCTGGGACAGGGGGGCACTGAAGCTTTCTTT. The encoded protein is CASSLLGQGGTEAFF.

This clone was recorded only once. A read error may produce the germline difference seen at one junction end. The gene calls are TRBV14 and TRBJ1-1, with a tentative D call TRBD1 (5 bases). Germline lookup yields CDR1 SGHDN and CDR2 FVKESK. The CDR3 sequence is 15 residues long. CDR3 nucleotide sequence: TGTGCCGGCAGCCAAGGGACTGCAGGGAACACTGAAGCTTTCTTT. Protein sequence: CAGSQGTAGNTEAFF.

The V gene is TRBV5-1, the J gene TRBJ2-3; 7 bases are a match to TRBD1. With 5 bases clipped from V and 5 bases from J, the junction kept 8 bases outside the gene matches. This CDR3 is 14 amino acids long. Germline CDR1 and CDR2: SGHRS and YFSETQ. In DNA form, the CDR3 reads TGCGCCAGCAGGGTTCGACAGGGACAAGATACGCAGTATTTT. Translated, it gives CASRVRQGQDTQYF.